These T cell receptor beta chains were read from a single sample in a study of graft-versus-host responses after intestinal transplantation. The antigens of these receptors remain unknown. Clones were read by immunoSEQ multiplex PCR, and TCRdb kept only the in-frame ones, dropping some. Of roughly 98,000 clones in the sample, approximately 92% were seen once. Sample: unstimulated CD8+ T cells sorted from spleen or lymph node cells, taken before transplant. The receptors were gathered from a human donor who was the organ donor for an intestinal transplant. Each CDR3 is given with its conserved first and last residue. A D gene is named only where the DNA matches it firmly. Expanded clones get a size class; other rows say once, few or many, or leave the size out.

- | - | TRBJ1-1 | TRBV27 | TGTGCCAGCAGCCTTTCGTGGGGGGCTGAAGCTTTCTTT | CASSLSWGAEAFF
- | TRBD2 | TRBJ2-1 | TRBV7-3 | TGTGCCAGCAGCTCCCCTGGCGGGAGACGGTGGGATGAGCAGTTCTTC | CASSSPGGRRWDEQFF
- | - | TRBJ1-3 | TRBV28 | TGTGCCAGCAGTTTCCTGCGGCAGGGGAGACACACCATATATTTT | CASSFLRQGRHTIYF
- | TRBD1 | TRBJ2-7 | TRBV4-2 | TGTGCCAGCAGCCCCGAGGGGGCCACTTCCTACGAGCAGTACTTC | CASSPEGATSYEQYF
- | - | TRBJ2-3 | TRBV7-9 | TGTGCCAGCAGCCCTAACCCAGATACGCAGTATTTT | CASSPNPDTQYF
- | - | TRBJ2-3 | TRBV10-3 | TGTGCCATCAGTGACGAGAACACAGATACGCAGTATTTT | CAISDENTDTQYF
once | TRBD1 | TRBJ1-4 | TRBV4-1 | TGCGCCAGCAGAGGGGGCTGGGAAAAGCTGTTTTTT | CASRGGWEKLFF
- | TRBD1 | TRBJ2-2 | TRBV29-1 | TGCAGCGTTGAAACGGGACAGGGCTTGAACACCGGGGAGCTGTTTTTT | CSVETGQGLNTGELFF
- | - | TRBJ2-3 | TRBV5-6 | TGTGCCAGCAGCTCCTACGGACTTGAAGTCACAGATACGCAGTATTTT | CASSSYGLEVTDTQYF
- | - | TRBJ2-2 | TRBV6-5 | TGTGCCAGCAGTTACTTGACAGGAAACACCGGGGAGCTGTTTTTT | CASSYLTGNTGELFF
- | - | TRBJ1-1 | TRBV7-9 | TGTGCCAGCAGCTTGCTTAACAGAAACACTGAAGCTTTCTTT | CASSLLNRNTEAFF
- | TRBD2 | TRBJ2-1 | TRBV29-1 | TGCAGCGTTGACCGTCGTAGGGGCGGGAGGGAGCAGTTCTTC | CSVDRRRGGREQFF
- | TRBD1 | TRBJ2-7 | TRBV6-1 | TGTGCCAGCAGTGAAGCCGGGACAGGGTTCCACGAGCAGTACTTC | CASSEAGTGFHEQYF
- | TRBD1 | TRBJ2-7 | TRBV30 | TGTGCCTGGAGCCAAGACAGGGGGTACGAGCAGTACTTC | CAWSQDRGYEQYF
- | - | TRBJ2-2 | TRBV4-3 | TGCGCCAGCAGCCAAGGGCCTGTTTGGCGGTATTGGGCCGGGGAGCTGTTTTTT | CASSQGPVWRYWAGELFF
- | TRBD1 | TRBJ1-2 | TRBV27 | TGTGCCAGCAGTTACAGGGGGAGGGGCTATGGCTACACCTTC | CASSYRGRGYGYTF
- | - | TRBJ2-3 | TRBV7-9 | TGTGCCAGCAGCTTGAGTGTGTTTGATACGCAGTATTTT | CASSLSVFDTQYF
- | TRBD2 | TRBJ2-1 | TRBV4-3 | TGCGCCAGCAGCCAACTAGCGGGAGGTCCATACAATGAGCAGTTCTTC | CASSQLAGGPYNEQFF
- | TRBD1 | TRBJ2-7 | TRBV2 | TGTGCCAGCAGGGGGACAGGGGGCTACGAGCAGTACTTC | CASRGTGGYEQYF
- | - | TRBJ1-2 | TRBV27 | TGTGCCAGCAGTCCTCGGACAGCGTACTATGGCTACACCTTC | CASSPRTAYYGYTF
- | - | TRBJ1-1 | TRBV11-3 | TGTGCCAGCACCACCGGTATGAACACTGAAGCTTTCTTT | CASTTGMNTEAFF
- | - | TRBJ1-3 | TRBV18 | TGTGCCAGCTCACCCTCCAGGGTGGTGGGAAACACCATATATTTT | CASSPSRVVGNTIYF
- | TRBD2 | TRBJ2-1 | TRBV19 | TGTGCCAGTAGCCCCGTAGCGGGAGGGCTAAATGAGCAGTTCTTC | CASSPVAGGLNEQFF